This TCR beta chain was sequenced during a study of blood T cell repertoires in COVID-19. Turning to the study itself: Acute and convalescent COVID-19 specimens originated in the United States, Italy and Spain. PBMCs, B-cell-depleted T cells, or T cells provided the cDNA or gDNA that made up the material.

V gave up 3 bases and J gave up 1 base, with 6 bases separating them. This CDR3 is 13 amino acids long. In the study's own analysis: Amplification of reference gene primers provided the estimated nucleated cell counts. TCRdb's table, derived via immunoSEQ multiplex PCR, lists solely in-frame clones and lacks some. The DNA gave D and trimming, while V, J and clone size come from that table. The table lists fewer than 80,000 clones, 85% to 90% of them singletons. Sequenced input: peripheral blood. The rearrangement uses TRBV12-3 or TRBV12-4 and TRBJ2-5; D possibly corresponds to TRBD2 (5 bases). This TCR was recovered from a man between 65 and 85 years old with acute or convalescent COVID-19. The CDR3 sequence is CASSFGLQETQYF. The DNA of the CDR3 is TGTGCCAGCAGTTTTGGACTCCAAGAGACCCAGTACTTC.